Following are 3 T cell receptor beta chains from one sample sequenced in a study of cytomegalovirus exposure and HLA in healthy donors. The primer mix had 60 Vbeta and 13 Jbeta primers. Sequencing was performed with immunoSEQ multiplex PCR; in TCRdb, only in-frame clones are kept and a portion is missing. The sample has 100,000 to 150,000 clones; the top ten hold about 1.5%. Sequenced material: PBMCs. All receptors come from a woman between 35 and 50 years old in good health and CMV-seropositive.

The rearrangement joins TRBV11-1 to TRBJ2-7; TRBD2 is a possible D gene (6 bases). The CDR3 contains 14 residues. V lost 5 bases and J lost 7, with 18 bases in between. Germline loops: CDR1 SGHAT, CDR2 FQDESV (reference sequence). CDR3 bases: TGTGCCAGCAGCCTGTCGGGGGTGAGCCGGGAGCAGTACTTC. This translates into CASSLSGVSREQYF.

V and J are TRBV15 and TRBJ2-5; a weak D match, TRBD2 (6 bases). Trimming took off 6 bases at V and 5 bases at J, with 22 bases between the two ends. CDR3 size: 16 residues. The V gene's germline CDR1 is LNHNV and CDR2 YYDKDF (reference sequence). CDR3 in amino acids: CATSPDGSSPQETQYF. The CDR3, as DNA: TGTGCCACCAGTCCCGACGGGAGTTCCCCCCAGGAGACCCAGTACTTC.

V gene TRBV6-1 combines with J gene TRBJ1-1; 8 positions match TRBD1. CDR1 is MNHNS, CDR2 SASEGT, per germline. V shed 4 bases and J 4 bases; nucleotides not matched to a gene: 5. The CDR3 covers 14 residues. CDR3 nucleotides: TGTGCCAGCAGTGCGACAGGGGTGGGCACTGAAGCTTTCTTT. It codes for CASSATGVGTEAFF.